What follows are 12 T cell receptor beta chains derived from one specimen sequenced in a study of blood T cell repertoires in COVID-19. Some clones are missing from TCRdb's copy, which holds only in-frame ones; the method was immunoSEQ multiplex PCR. The data show under 250,000 clones, with 80% to 90% seen just once and 8.6% held by the top ten. Sequencing was carried out using peripheral blood. These TCRs come from a man between 35 and 55 years old with active or convalescent COVID-19.

The chain joins TRBV27 to TRBJ1-2, with D possibly being TRBD1 (6 bases). This CDR3 region has 13 residues. The V gene lost 5 bases and the J gene lost 2 bases, with 9 bases spanning the gap. Germline V gene lookup returns CDR1 MNHEY and CDR2 SMNVEV (reference sequence). For the CDR3, the DNA is TGTGCCAGCAGTCGGACAGCCAACTATGGCTACACCTTC. This codes for CASSRTANYGYTF.

V gene TRBV19 combines with J gene TRBJ2-7; tentatively, D is TRBD2 (5 bases). The CDR3 sequence is 14 residues long. Between the trimmed V and J ends, which lost 5 bases and 1 base, there was a span of 12 bases. Germline CDR1 is LNHDA and CDR2 is SQIVND (reference sequence). CDR3 DNA sequence: TGTGCCAGTAGTGCGCGGGTAAGGTCCTACGAGCAGTACTTC. It encodes CASSARVRSYEQYF. The variable domain in full, with the rest retrieved from reference TRBV19 and TRBJ2-7, is DGGITQSPKYLFRKEGQNVTLSCEQNLNHDAMYWYRQDPGQGLRLIYYSQIVNDFQKGDIAEGYSVSREKKESFPLTVTSAQKNPTAFYLCASSARVRSYEQYFGPGTRLTVT.

V gene TRBV6-5 combines with J gene TRBJ2-2; 7 bases line up with TRBD1. The CDR3 runs to 14 residues. The V gene's germline CDR1 is MNHEY and CDR2 SVGAGI. The V segment lost 8 bases and the J segment 4 bases; nucleotides outside the gene matches: 7. The CDR3 DNA reads as TGTGCCAGCGTCGACAGGGAAACCACCGGGGAGCTGTTTTTT. Encoded protein: CASVDRETTGELFF.

This sequence joins TRBV27 and TRBJ1-2, with D perhaps matching TRBD1 (6 bases). V lost 8 bases, J lost 4 bases, and 17 bases lay in between. CDR1 is MNHEY and CDR2 is SMNVEV in the germline V gene (reference sequence). The CDR3 consists of 14 residues. CDR3 region: CASSTRQDRYGYTF. In nucleotides, the CDR3 is TGTGCCAGCTCAACCCGACAGGACCGCTATGGCTACACCTTC.

The CDR3 reads CASSKVDSTYEQYF. The CDR3 DNA reads TGTGCCAGCAGCAAGGTCGACAGTACCTACGAGCAGTACTTC. The V and J genes are TRBV21-1 and TRBJ2-7; the DNA was not compared with TRBD1, the D call given in the table. TRBV21-1 is a pseudogene segment. The CDR3 is 14 amino acids.

DNA of the CDR3: TGTGCCAGCAGTGACACCTCTGGGGCCAACGTCCTGACTTTC. It codes for CASSDTSGANVLTF. V usage is TRBV5-5 and J usage is TRBJ2-6; D unclear. CDR3 size: 14 residues. V was pared by 5 bases and J by 0 bases, with 6 bases between. Germline V gives CDR1 SGHKS, CDR2 YYEKEE (reference sequence).

The V and J genes are TRBV7-2 and TRBJ1-5, with 12 bases fitting TRBD1. Germline lookup yields CDR1 SGHTA and CDR2 FQGNSA. This CDR3 is built from 19 residues. V was pared by 4 bases and J by 0 bases, with 10 bases of the junction left unmatched. The CDR3, as DNA: TGTGCCAGCAGCTCCCGGGACAGGGGGCCCCTCTATAGCAATCAGCCCCAGCATTTT. The encoded protein is CASSSRDRGPLYSNQPQHF.

The chain joins TRBV7-9 to TRBJ1-4; a weak D match, TRBD1 (6 bases). V was clipped by 3 bases and J by 5 bases, with 13 bases between them. The CDR3 length is 15 residues. The V gene's germline CDR1 is SEHNR and CDR2 FQNEAQ (reference sequence). CDR3 sequence reads: CASSFSGAGNEKLFF. The CDR3 DNA sequence: TGTGCCAGCAGCTTTTCAGGGGCAGGGAATGAAAAACTGTTTTTT.

The chain carries TRBV5-5 and TRBJ2-1, with 10 positions matching TRBD1. Per the germline V gene, CDR1 is SGHKS and CDR2 is YYEKEE (reference sequence). CDR3 size: 16 residues. Trimming took 1 base from V and 3 from J; bases not matched to a gene: 4. CDR3 residues: CASSLTGQGIYNEQFF. DNA for the CDR3: TGTGCCAGCAGCTTGACGGGACAGGGGATCTACAATGAGCAGTTCTTC.

The chain employs TRBV9 and TRBJ2-2; 9 bases align to TRBD2. The junction had 9 bases not matched to a gene; V was cut back by 0 bases and J by 0 bases. The CDR3 is 19 residues long. Germline V lookup: CDR1 SGDLS, CDR2 YYNGEE. CDR3 sequence reads: CASSVAGGGASANTGELFF. In DNA, the CDR3 is TGTGCCAGCAGCGTAGCGGGCGGGGGGGCCAGCGCGAACACCGGGGAGCTGTTTTTT.

Written as DNA, the CDR3 is TGTGCCAGCTCACCCGGACAGGCCGTAGGAGCTTTCTTT. Translated, it gives CASSPGQAVGAFF. The chain joins TRBV18 to TRBJ1-1; TRBD1 matches at 7 bases. The germline gives CDR1 KGHSH, CDR2 LQKENI. J was trimmed by 10 bases and V by 3 bases; bases with no gene match: 8. The CDR3 extends over 13 amino acids.

This chain links TRBV3-1 (or the pseudogene TRBV3-2) with TRBJ1-1; 7 bases are a match to TRBD1. CDR3 length: 15 amino acids. V lost 5 bases, J lost 0 bases, and 6 bases stayed unmatched. Per the germline V gene, CDR1 is LGHDT and CDR2 is YNNKEL (reference sequence). CDR3 coding DNA: TGTGCCAGCAGCGCACGGACAGGCATGAACACTGAAGCTTTCTTT. This sequence encodes CASSARTGMNTEAFF.